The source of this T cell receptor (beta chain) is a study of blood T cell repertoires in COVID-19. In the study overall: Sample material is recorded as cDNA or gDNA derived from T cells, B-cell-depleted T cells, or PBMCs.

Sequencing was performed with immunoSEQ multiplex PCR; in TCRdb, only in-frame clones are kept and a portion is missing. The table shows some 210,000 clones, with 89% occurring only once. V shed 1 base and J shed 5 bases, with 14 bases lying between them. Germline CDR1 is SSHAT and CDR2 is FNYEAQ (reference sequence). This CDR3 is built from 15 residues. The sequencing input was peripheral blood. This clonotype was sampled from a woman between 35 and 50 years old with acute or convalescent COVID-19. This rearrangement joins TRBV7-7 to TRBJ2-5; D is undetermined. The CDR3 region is CASSLGRFKEETQYF. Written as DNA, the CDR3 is TGTGCCAGCAGCTTAGGCCGCTTTAAAGAGGAGACCCAGTACTTC. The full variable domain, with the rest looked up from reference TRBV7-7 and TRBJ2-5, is GAGVSQSPRYKVTKRGQDVTLRCDPISSHATLYWYQQALGQGPEFLTYFNYEAQPDKSGLPSDRFSAERPEGSISTLTIQRTEQRDSAMYRCASSLGRFKEETQYFGPGTRLLVL.